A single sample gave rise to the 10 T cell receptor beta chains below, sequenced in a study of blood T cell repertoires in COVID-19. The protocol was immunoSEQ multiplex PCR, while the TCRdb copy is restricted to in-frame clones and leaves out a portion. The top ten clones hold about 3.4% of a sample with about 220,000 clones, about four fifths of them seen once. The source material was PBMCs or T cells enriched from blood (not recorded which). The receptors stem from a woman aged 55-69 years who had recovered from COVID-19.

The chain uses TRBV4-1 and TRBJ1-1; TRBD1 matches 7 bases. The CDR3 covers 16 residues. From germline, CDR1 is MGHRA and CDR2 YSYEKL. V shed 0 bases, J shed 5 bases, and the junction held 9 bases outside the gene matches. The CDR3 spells CASSQDARQGRTEAFF. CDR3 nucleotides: TGCGCCAGCAGCCAAGACGCGAGACAGGGCAGAACTGAAGCTTTCTTT.

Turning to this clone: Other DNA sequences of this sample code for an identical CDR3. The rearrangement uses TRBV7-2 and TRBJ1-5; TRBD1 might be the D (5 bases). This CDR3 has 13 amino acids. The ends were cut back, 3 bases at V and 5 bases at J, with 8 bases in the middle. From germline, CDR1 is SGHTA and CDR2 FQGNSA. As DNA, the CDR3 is TGTGCCAGCAGCTTGGCGGGGGATCAGCCCCAGCATTTT. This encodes CASSLAGDQPQHF.

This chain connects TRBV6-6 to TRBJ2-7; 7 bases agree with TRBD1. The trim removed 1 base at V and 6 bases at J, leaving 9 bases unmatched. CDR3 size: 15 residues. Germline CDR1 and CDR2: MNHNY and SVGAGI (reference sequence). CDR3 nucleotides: TGTGCCAGCAGTTACTTGGGTGGGTCAGGGGGCGAGCAGTACTTC. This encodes CASSYLGGSGGEQYF.

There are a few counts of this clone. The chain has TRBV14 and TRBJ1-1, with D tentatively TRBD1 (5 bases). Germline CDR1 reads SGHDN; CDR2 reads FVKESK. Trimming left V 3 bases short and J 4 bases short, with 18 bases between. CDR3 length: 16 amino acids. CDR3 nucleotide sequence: TGTGCCAGCAGCCAGGTTATCAGGGACGGGAGCACTGAAGCTTTCTTT. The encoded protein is CASSQVIRDGSTEAFF.

The CDR3 DNA reads as TGTGCCTGGAGTCCCTCAGGGAACTATGGCTACACCTTC. Protein: CAWSPSGNYGYTF. The chain has TRBV30 and TRBJ1-2, with D tentatively TRBD1 (5 bases). Looked up from germline, CDR1 is GTSNPN and CDR2 is SVGIG (reference sequence). The CDR3 runs 13 residues. Trimming stripped 2 bases from V and 2 bases from J, with 9 bases between.

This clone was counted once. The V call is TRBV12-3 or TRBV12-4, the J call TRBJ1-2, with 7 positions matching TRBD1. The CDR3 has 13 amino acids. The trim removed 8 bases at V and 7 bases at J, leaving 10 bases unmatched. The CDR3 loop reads CASARQGEAGYTF. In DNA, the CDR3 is TGTGCCAGCGCCCGACAGGGAGAGGCTGGCTACACCTTC.

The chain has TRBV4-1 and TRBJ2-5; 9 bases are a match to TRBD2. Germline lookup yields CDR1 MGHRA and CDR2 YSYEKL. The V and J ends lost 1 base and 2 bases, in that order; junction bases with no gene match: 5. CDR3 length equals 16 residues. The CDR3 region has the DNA TGCGCCAGCAGCCAAGTTGGGCTAGCGGGGCAAGAGACCCAGTACTTC. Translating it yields CASSQVGLAGQETQYF.

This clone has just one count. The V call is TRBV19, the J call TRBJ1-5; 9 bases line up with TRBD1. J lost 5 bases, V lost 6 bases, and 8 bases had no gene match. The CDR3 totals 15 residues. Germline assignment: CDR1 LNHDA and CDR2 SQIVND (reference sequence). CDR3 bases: TGTGCCAGTAGCGAAAGGACAGGGGCGTATCAGCCCCAGCATTTT. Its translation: CASSERTGAYQPQHF.

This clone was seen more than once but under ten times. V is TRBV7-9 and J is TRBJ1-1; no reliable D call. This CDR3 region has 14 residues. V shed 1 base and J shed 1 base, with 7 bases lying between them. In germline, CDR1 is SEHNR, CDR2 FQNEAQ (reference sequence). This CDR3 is CASSLVEENTEAFF. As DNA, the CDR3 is TGTGCCAGCAGCTTAGTTGAGGAGAACACTGAAGCTTTCTTT.

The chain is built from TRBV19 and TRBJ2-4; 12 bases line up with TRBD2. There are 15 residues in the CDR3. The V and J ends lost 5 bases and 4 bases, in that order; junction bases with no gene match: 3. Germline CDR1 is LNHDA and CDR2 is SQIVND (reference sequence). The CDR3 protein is CASSVGTSGKNIQYF. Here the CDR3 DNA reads TGTGCCAGTAGTGTCGGGACTAGCGGGAAAAACATTCAGTACTTC. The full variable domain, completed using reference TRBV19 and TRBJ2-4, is DGGITQSPKYLFRKEGQNVTLSCEQNLNHDAMYWYRQDPGQGLRLIYYSQIVNDFQKGDIAEGYSVSREKKESFPLTVTSAQKNPTAFYLCASSVGTSGKNIQYFGAGTRLSVL.